This TCR beta chain was documented in a study of long-term antiretroviral therapy in people with HIV. Note on this clone: The antigen remains undetermined.

It was version v3.0 of the immunoSEQ assay that was run at survey level. A target of about 35,000-55,000 T-cell genomes per sample was set for sequencing. Data came from immunoSEQ multiplex PCR; TCRdb stores just in-frame clones and leaves some out. The table has tens of thousands of clones, more than 65% seen once. V shed 5 bases and J shed 8 bases, with 18 bases lying between them. Germline CDR1 MDHEN, CDR2 SYDVKM. The CDR3 covers 14 residues. Study-wide findings and caveats: ART was followed by higher diversity that remained below transplant donor controls.

The J gene is TRBJ1-2, the V gene TRBV28; TRBD1 is a possible D gene (5 bases). The material was unsorted PBMCs, obtained 0.5 years after starting antiretroviral therapy. This TCR was recovered from a woman aged 40 to 50 with HIV. For the CDR3, the DNA is TGTGCCAGCAGTACCGGGACGGCCTTGGGGGGCTACACCTTC. It codes for CASSTGTALGGYTF.